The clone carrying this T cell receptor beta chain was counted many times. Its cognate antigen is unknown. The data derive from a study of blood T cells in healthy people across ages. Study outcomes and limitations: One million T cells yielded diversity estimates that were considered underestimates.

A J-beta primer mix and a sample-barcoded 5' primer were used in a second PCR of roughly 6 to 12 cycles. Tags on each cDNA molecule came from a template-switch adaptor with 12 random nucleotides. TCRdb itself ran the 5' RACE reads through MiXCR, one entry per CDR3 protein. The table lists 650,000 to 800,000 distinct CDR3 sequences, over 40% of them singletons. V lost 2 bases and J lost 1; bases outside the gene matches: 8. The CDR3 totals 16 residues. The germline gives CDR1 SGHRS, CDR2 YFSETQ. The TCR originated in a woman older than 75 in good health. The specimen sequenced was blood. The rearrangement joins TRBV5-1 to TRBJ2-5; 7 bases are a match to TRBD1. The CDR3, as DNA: TGCGCCAGCAGCTTACTCATCGACAGGGCCCAAGAGACCCAGTACTTC. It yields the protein CASSLLIDRAQETQYF.